This T cell receptor beta chain comes out of a study of CD8 T cells in ankylosing spondylitis. General study findings and limits: Matched ankylosing spondylitis synovial fluid reportedly contained a significantly enriched population of disease-linked clones. As for the disease-linked clones, they showed a CD8+ phenotype and occurred at relatively low frequencies in peripheral blood. Seemingly distinctive of ankylosing spondylitis blood was a TCR beta motif formed by eight highly homologous variants. A number of the motif variants had already been described in reactive arthritis synovial fluid and blood.

TCRdb ran MiXCR on the 5' RACE reads and lists one entry per CDR3 protein. This table holds about 500,000 distinct CDR3 sequences, over 9.5% found once. This clonotype was counted at least ten times. Its matching antigen is unknown. The sample consisted of blood, either unsorted or a sorted T cell fraction (not recorded which). This sequence originates from a male donor with ankylosing spondylitis.

CDR3 nucleotides: TGTGCCAGCATTGGGACAGCGAACACCGGGGAGCTGTTTTTT. Protein product: CASIGTANTGELFF. The chain is built from TRBV12-3 or TRBV12-4 and TRBJ2-2, with 7 bases fitting TRBD1. V was pared by 7 bases and J by 0 bases, with 2 bases of the junction left unmatched. This CDR3 has 14 amino acids.